One sample yielded the 13 T cell receptor beta chains listed below, sequenced in a study of cytomegalovirus exposure and HLA in healthy donors. The PCR employed 60 Vbeta primers together with 13 Jbeta primers. The protocol was immunoSEQ multiplex PCR, while the TCRdb copy is restricted to in-frame clones and leaves out a portion. The sample has roughly 110,000 clones; under 80% are singletons. Specimen: PBMCs. The receptors shown here come from a woman in her fifties or sixties in good health and CMV-seropositive.

This chain uses TRBV5-1 with TRBJ2-1; 8 bases agree with TRBD2. Germline values: CDR1 SGHRS, CDR2 YFSETQ. The CDR3 loop spans 13 amino acids. Trimming removed 4 bases from V and 7 bases from J; junction bases left unmatched: 4. CDR3 sequence (DNA): TGCGCCAGCAGCCCCGGACTAGCAAATGAGCAGTTCTTC. Encoded protein: CASSPGLANEQFF.

The gene calls are TRBV5-6 and TRBJ1-3; the match to TRBD1 covers 7 bases. The V segment lost 3 bases and the J segment 9 bases; nucleotides outside the gene matches: 15. CDR1 and CDR2 from the germline V gene are SGHDT and YYEEEE. This CDR3 comprises 16 residues. CDR3 protein: CASSSDREWTASTIYF. The CDR3 DNA sequence: TGTGCCAGCAGCTCTGACAGGGAGTGGACCGCATCCACCATATATTTT.

The CDR3 DNA reads as TGTGCCAGCAGTGAATTGGCAGGGGGACGTTCACCCCTCCACTTT. This sequence encodes CASSELAGGRSPLHF. V is TRBV2 and J is TRBJ1-6; TRBD1 matches at 7 bases. The ends lost 2 bases at V and 9 bases at J; junction bases unmatched: 7. Germline V gene sequence: CDR1 SNHLY, CDR2 FYNNEI. CDR3 size: 15 residues.

The rearrangement uses TRBV14 and TRBJ1-1, with 10 bases that match TRBD1. J gave up 1 base and V 4 bases, and 6 bases lay outside the gene matches. The CDR3 is 16 residues long. Germline loops: CDR1 SGHDN, CDR2 FVKESK. The CDR3, as DNA: TGTGCCAGCAGCCCGCGGGACAGGGGAGGGAACACTGAAGCTTTCTTT. It is translated as CASSPRDRGGNTEAFF.

The chain has TRBV6-5 and TRBJ1-6, with 9 bases identical to TRBD1. The germline CDR1 and CDR2 sequences are MNHEY and SVGAGI. This CDR3 spans 12 amino acids. The ends lost 8 bases at V and 10 bases at J; junction bases unmatched: 3. The CDR3 nucleotides are TGTGCCAGCGGGACAGGGAACTCACCCCTCCACTTT. Protein: CASGTGNSPLHF.

The chain recombines TRBV4-1 with TRBJ2-1, with TRBD2 as a possible D gene (6 bases). This CDR3 contains 13 residues. V gave up 0 bases and J gave up 10 bases, with 10 bases separating them. Germline values: CDR1 MGHRA, CDR2 YSYEKL. The CDR3 here is CASSQDRDSEQFF. As DNA, the CDR3 is TGCGCCAGCAGCCAAGATAGGGACTCCGAGCAGTTCTTC.

The chain couples TRBV2 to TRBJ1-2; possibly TRBD1 for D (5 bases). V lost 4 bases to trimming and J lost 4 bases, with 10 bases between them. In germline, CDR1 is SNHLY, CDR2 FYNNEI. This CDR3 has 13 residues. This CDR3 is CASSARATYGYTF. The CDR3 DNA is TGTGCCAGCAGTGCCAGGGCGACCTATGGCTACACCTTC.

The chain is built from TRBV4-1 and TRBJ2-1, with TRBD2 matching 14 bases. The V segment lost 4 bases and the J segment 3 bases; nucleotides outside the gene matches: 5. Germline V gene lookup returns CDR1 MGHRA and CDR2 YSYEKL. This CDR3 contains 17 residues. Here the CDR3 DNA reads TGCGCCAGCAGCCTCAGGACTAGCGGGGGGAACTACAATGAGCAGTTCTTC. It is translated as CASSLRTSGGNYNEQFF.

The chain carries TRBV30 and TRBJ1-1, with a weak D call TRBD1 (5 bases). This CDR3 has 13 residues. Germline CDR1 reads GTSNPN; CDR2 reads SVGIG (reference sequence). V lost 1 base, J lost 1 base, and 7 bases lay in between. In nucleotides, the CDR3 is TGTGCCTGGAGTGGACAGAGGAACACTGAAGCTTTCTTT. Translating gives CAWSGQRNTEAFF.

This chain joins TRBV29-1 and TRBJ1-1; D is unclear. The V end lost 7 bases, the J end lost 2 bases, and 8 bases lay between the germline ends. The germline gives CDR1 SQVTM, CDR2 ANQGSEA. This CDR3 has 11 amino acids. In DNA, the CDR3 is TGCAGCGGTGGCCATAACACTGAAGCTTTCTTT. Protein: CSGGHNTEAFF.

The chain recombines TRBV18 with TRBJ2-6, with a weak D call TRBD2 (6 bases). V lost 4 bases and J lost 2, with 15 bases in between. The CDR3 runs 17 residues. The V gene's germline CDR1 is KGHSH and CDR2 LQKENI. The CDR3 DNA is TGTGCCAGCTCACTGGATCGTGGGGAGGCTGGGGCCAACGTCCTGACTTTC. This translates into CASSLDRGEAGANVLTF.

The chain uses TRBV19 and TRBJ1-2, with D hard to call. There are 16 residues in the CDR3. Germline values: CDR1 LNHDA, CDR2 SQIVND (reference sequence). Between the trimmed V and J ends, which lost 5 bases and 4 bases, there was a span of 20 bases. The CDR3, as DNA: TGTGCCAGTAGTGACCCCATCGGCAGGCAAACCTATGGCTACACCTTC. Its protein product is CASSDPIGRQTYGYTF.

The chain employs TRBV5-1 and TRBJ2-7; 10 bases are shared with TRBD2. The trim removed 0 bases at V and 3 bases at J, leaving 3 bases unmatched. The CDR3 has 15 residues. In germline, CDR1 is SGHRS, CDR2 YFSETQ. CDR3 residues: CASSLVASGGYEQYF. For the CDR3, the DNA is TGCGCCAGCAGCTTGGTGGCTAGCGGGGGCTACGAGCAGTACTTC.